These T cell receptor beta chains were read from a single sample in a study of T cells in Graves' hyperthyroidism and ophthalmopathy. In TCRdb, the multiplex PCR reads were re-called with MiXCR into one record per CDR3 protein. The table has over 150,000 distinct CDR3 sequences, around 15% seen once. Sequencing was done on a sample of blood. The receptors originated from a woman in her 50s with Graves' hyperthyroidism. Both conserved end residues are part of each CDR3. D genes are given only for firm matches. Where a row states a size, it is once, few, many or the class of an expanded clone; other rows omit it.

J gene,D gene,clone size,V gene,CDR3 protein,CDR3 DNA
TRBJ1-6,NA,many,TRBV2,CASSVLGRLNSPLHF,TGTGCCAGCAGTGTTCTGGGCAGATTGAATTCACCCCTCCACTTT
TRBJ2-3,TRBD2,NA,TRBV13,CASSLGGRGASDTQYF,TGTGCCAGCAGCTTAGGAGGGCGGGGGGCTTCAGATACGCAGTATTTT
TRBJ2-3,NA,few,TRBV20-1,CSARGEGELWAGASGTQYF,TGCAGTGCTAGGGGGGAGGGGGAGCTTTGGGCGGGGGCCTCGGGGACGCAGTATTTT
TRBJ2-1,NA,many,TRBV7-9,CASSSRGPDEQFF,TGTGCCAGCAGCTCGAGGGGTCCGGATGAGCAGTTCTTC
TRBJ1-2,NA,NA,TRBV20-1,CSVLEPYGYTF,TGCAGCGTTCTTGAACCCTATGGCTACACCTTC
TRBJ1-3,NA,few,TRBV18,CASSPVGEGNTIYF,TGTGCCAGCTCACCAGTCGGGGAAGGAAACACCATATATTTT
TRBJ2-1,TRBD2,many,TRBV25-1,CASSTSGGDNEQFF,TGTGCCAGCAGCACTAGCGGGGGGGACAATGAGCAGTTCTTC
TRBJ1-4,TRBD1,NA,TRBV5-1,CASSSTGGSEKLFF,TGCGCCAGCAGCTCGACAGGGGGCAGTGAAAAACTGTTTTTT
TRBJ2-3,NA,many,TRBV12-3/TRBV12-4,CASSRQTDTQYF,TGTGCCAGCAGTCGACAGACAGATACGCAGTATTTT
TRBJ1-5,NA,many,TRBV7-2,CASSFLVDQPQHF,TGTGCCAGCAGCTTTCTTGTCGATCAGCCCCAGCATTTT
TRBJ1-1,NA,many,TRBV27,CASSPLEGAEAFF,TGTGCCAGCAGTCCCCTGGAGGGCGCTGAAGCTTTCTTT
TRBJ1-2,TRBD1,NA,TRBV7-9,CASSLVDRDSGYTF,TGTGCCAGCAGCTTAGTCGACAGGGATAGCGGCTACACCTTC
TRBJ2-7,TRBD2,many,TRBV14,CASSPYHSGGPGEQYF,TGTGCCAGCAGCCCCTATCATAGCGGGGGGCCGGGCGAGCAGTACTTC
TRBJ1-2,TRBD1,many,TRBV25-1,CASSPAGTGGYGYTF,TGTGCCAGCAGCCCTGCCGGGACAGGGGGCTATGGCTACACCTTC
TRBJ1-2,NA,many,TRBV5-1,CASSPSPGSDSNYGYTF,TGCGCCAGCAGCCCCTCCCCCGGGAGTGATAGTAACTATGGCTACACCTTC
TRBJ1-2,NA,few,TRBV18,CASSPRGADSGYTF,TGTGCCAGCTCACCGCGGGGGGCGGATAGTGGCTACACCTTC
TRBJ2-7,TRBD2,once,TRBV7-9,CASSLIQGGYEQYF,TGTGCCAGCAGCTTAATCCAGGGAGGGTACGAGCAGTACTTC
TRBJ1-1,TRBD1,NA,TRBV14,CASSQVLGQGNTEAFF,TGTGCCAGCAGCCAAGTCCTGGGACAGGGTAACACTGAAGCTTTCTTT
TRBJ2-1,TRBD2,many,TRBV20-1,CSAGKTSGGAHEQFF,TGCAGTGCCGGGAAGACTAGCGGGGGGGCCCATGAGCAGTTCTTC
TRBJ1-4,NA,many,TRBV7-2,CASSFTRGSGEKLFF,TGTGCCAGCAGCTTTACAAGGGGTTCGGGTGAAAAACTGTTTTTT
TRBJ2-6,NA,many,TRBV7-3,CASSAKAGGANVLTF,TGTGCCAGCAGCGCCAAGGCTGGTGGGGCCAACGTCCTGACTTTC
TRBJ1-5,NA,NA,TRBV28,CASKDLNQPQHF,TGTGCCAGCAAGGACCTAAATCAGCCCCAGCATTTT
TRBJ1-2,NA,many,TRBV6-1,CASSLVGLANYGYTF,TGTGCCAGCAGCCTAGTTGGTTTAGCTAACTATGGCTACACCTTC
TRBJ1-2,NA,many,TRBV7-3,CASSPRASSNYGYTF,TGTGCCAGCAGCCCCCGTGCGAGTTCTAACTATGGCTACACCTTC
TRBJ1-5,NA,NA,TRBV18,CASSLKEGFASQHF,TGTGCCAGCTCACTAAAGGAGGGTTTTGCGTCCCAGCATTTT
TRBJ2-7,NA,many,TRBV12-3/TRBV12-4,CASRPEAGEIYEQYF,TGTGCCAGCAGACCTGAGGCAGGGGAGATCTACGAGCAGTACTTC
TRBJ2-7,TRBD2,NA,TRBV7-3,CASSPTHSAGGNEQYF,TGTGCCAGCAGCCCAACTCACTCGGCGGGGGGGAACGAGCAGTACTTC
TRBJ1-5,NA,NA,TRBV4-1,CASSPGWGVRRSQPQHF,TGCGCCAGCAGCCCGGGGTGGGGGGTTCGGAGGAGTCAGCCCCAGCATTTT
TRBJ2-7,NA,few,TRBV4-3,CASSQNHEGGLSYEQYF,TGCGCCAGCAGCCAAAATCACGAGGGTGGCCTTTCCTACGAGCAGTACTTC
TRBJ2-7,NA,many,TRBV27,CASSPSLGGRFYEQYF,TGTGCCAGCAGTCCATCCCTTGGGGGTAGGTTCTACGAGCAGTACTTC
TRBJ1-1,NA,NA,TRBV6-4,CASSDRLDTEAFF,TGTGCCAGCAGTGACAGATTGGACACTGAAGCTTTCTTT
TRBJ2-3,NA,many,TRBV3-1,CASSQGSDIRTDTQYF,TGTGCCAGCAGCCAAGGTAGCGACATACGCACAGATACGCAGTATTTT
TRBJ2-2,NA,NA,TRBV2,CASSEGSGELFF,TGTGCCAGCAGTGAAGGTTCCGGGGAGCTGTTTTTT
TRBJ2-7,NA,few,TRBV4-1,CASSQYPTSSYEQYF,TGCGCCAGCAGCCAATATCCTACTAGCTCCTACGAGCAGTACTTC
TRBJ1-1,TRBD1,many,TRBV7-3,CASSLTGTGVSSAFF,TGTGCCAGCAGCTTAACCGGGACAGGGGTTAGTTCGGCTTTCTTT
TRBJ2-1,NA,NA,TRBV27,CASSIGGGEQFF,TGTGCCAGCAGTATAGGGGGGGGCGAGCAGTTCTTC
TRBJ1-1,NA,many,TRBV5-6,CASSLGSTEAFF,TGTGCCAGCAGCTTGGGCAGCACTGAAGCTTTCTTT
TRBJ2-1,NA,many,TRBV11-2,CASSSISYNEQFF,TGTGCCAGCAGTTCAATCTCCTACAATGAGCAGTTCTTC
TRBJ1-1,NA,many,TRBV12-3/TRBV12-4,CASSLYSVTEAFF,TGTGCCAGCAGTTTGTACAGTGTCACTGAAGCTTTCTTT
TRBJ1-2,NA,many,TRBV6-1,CASRDVNYGYTF,TGTGCCAGCAGGGACGTTAACTATGGCTACACCTTC
TRBJ2-7,NA,many,TRBV20-1,CSIITPGGPDPYEQYF,TGCAGTATTATCACCCCCGGGGGGCCGGACCCCTACGAGCAGTACTTC
TRBJ1-2,TRBD1,NA,TRBV3-1,CASSQDNRGTAGYTF,TGTGCCAGCAGCCAAGATAATAGGGGGACAGCTGGCTACACCTTC
TRBJ2-5,TRBD1,many,TRBV20-1,CSARDRGRPAEETQYF,TGCAGTGCTAGGGACAGGGGGCGTCCAGCGGAAGAGACCCAGTACTTC
TRBJ1-1,NA,many,TRBV19,CASSTSAGWGTEAFF,TGTGCCAGTAGTACGTCGGCGGGGTGGGGCACTGAAGCTTTCTTT
TRBJ1-1,NA,NA,TRBV7-2,CASSLREIPGIGTEAFF,TGTGCCAGCAGCTTACGGGAGATCCCGGGGATCGGCACTGAAGCTTTCTTT
TRBJ2-7,TRBD2,NA,TRBV5-6,CASSFVPLAGGPYEQYF,TGTGCCAGCTCTTTCGTCCCCCTAGCGGGGGGCCCCTACGAGCAGTACTTC